This T cell receptor beta chain was recorded in a study of blood T cell repertoires in COVID-19. The wider study: Whether acute or convalescent, the COVID-19 samples came from the United States, Italy and Spain. The cDNA or gDNA used as material had been derived from T cells, B-cell-depleted T cells, or PBMCs.

Authors' analysis steps: Reference gene primers were amplified, and this amplification served to estimate nucleated cell counts. Profiling relied on immunoSEQ multiplex PCR, and the TCRdb table lists in-frame clones only, not all of them. That table is the source of V, J and clone size, and D and trimming were worked out from the DNA. Of nearly 250,000 clones listed, approximately 82% are singletons. This clone occurred once. CDR3 length: 15 amino acids. The V gene lost 3 bases and the J gene lost 4 bases, with 13 bases spanning the gap. Germline CDR1 reads LNHDA; CDR2 reads SQIVND (reference sequence).

The source of this sequence is an elderly woman with acute or convalescent COVID-19. J is TRBJ1-3 and V is TRBV19; tentatively, D is TRBD1 (6 bases). What was sequenced was peripheral blood. The CDR3 coding sequence is TGTGCCAGTAGTATGGCAGGGGCCAACGGAAACACCATATATTTT. It translates to CASSMAGANGNTIYF. Full variable domain (outside the CDR3, taken from reference TRBV19 and TRBJ1-3): DGGITQSPKYLFRKEGQNVTLSCEQNLNHDAMYWYRQDPGQGLRLIYYSQIVNDFQKGDIAEGYSVSREKKESFPLTVTSAQKNPTAFYLCASSMAGANGNTIYFGEGSWLTVV.